These 27 T cell receptor beta chains share one sample of origin, sequenced in a study of blood T cells in healthy people across ages. A J-beta primer mix and a sample-barcoded 5' primer were used in a second PCR of about 7 to 11 cycles. TCRdb used MiXCR to reprocess the 5' RACE reads, holding one entry per CDR3 protein. The sample shows roughly 550,000 distinct CDR3 sequences, approximately 25% of them seen only once. These same records also appear under a second study, on T cells of mothers and their children.

The sample comprised blood. The origin of the receptors is a boy aged 5 to 17 in good health.

The rearrangement uses TRBV7-2 and TRBJ1-2; no firm D call. Per the germline V gene, CDR1 is SGHTA and CDR2 is FQGNSA. The V end was cut by 4 bases, the J end by 2 bases, with 17 bases between. The CDR3 loop spans 16 amino acids. CDR3 DNA sequence: TGTGCCAGCAGCTCCGGTGGCCCAGGACTAAACTATGGCTACACCTTC. As protein: CASSSGGPGLNYGYTF.

As to this clonotype: A much more abundant neighbour one base away suggests this may be a read error. The chain joins TRBV20-1 to TRBJ1-2; 10 positions match TRBD1. This CDR3 is 13 amino acids long. The germline CDR1 and CDR2 sequences are DFQATT and SNEGSKA (reference sequence). V lost 5 bases to trimming and J lost 0 bases; unmatched junction nucleotides: 0. The CDR3 protein is CSAGQGANYGYTF. In DNA, the CDR3 is TGCAGTGCTGGACAGGGGGCTAACTATGGCTACACCTTC.

This clonotype has more than one count but fewer than ten. The chain combines TRBV6-6 with TRBJ2-3; 9 nucleotides match TRBD1. The CDR3 length is 15 residues. Trimming at V came to 2 bases and at J to 6 bases, leaving 6 bases not matched to a gene. The germline gives CDR1 MNHNY, CDR2 SVGAGI (reference sequence). The CDR3 here is CASSYTGQGGDTQYF. DNA of the CDR3: TGTGCCAGCAGTTACACGGGACAGGGTGGGGATACGCAGTATTTT.

This clonotype was picked up a small number of times. The genes are TRBV12-3 or TRBV12-4 and TRBJ2-5; D tentatively reads TRBD1 or TRBD2 (7 bases each). Near its end, the DNA agrees better with TRBJ2-1, so the J call may be wrong. The CDR3 is 15 residues long. CDR3 sequence: CASSFGQGGHNEQFF. The CDR3 DNA follows: TGTGCCAGCAGTTTTGGCCAGGGGGGGCACAATGAGCAGTTCTTC.

V and J are TRBV7-9 and TRBJ1-3; D possibly corresponds to TRBD1 (6 bases). Trimming cost V 5 bases and J 0 bases, with 11 bases left between them. The CDR3 extends over 15 amino acids. In germline, CDR1 is SEHNR, CDR2 FQNEAQ (reference sequence). The chain's CDR3 is CASSRDTSSGNTIYF. CDR3 nucleotide sequence: TGTGCCAGCAGCCGGGACACTTCCTCTGGAAACACCATATATTTT.

This clonotype was seen at least ten times. The chain is built from TRBV7-2 and TRBJ2-5; a weak D match, TRBD2 (6 bases). Germline CDR1 SGHTA, CDR2 FQGNSA. Trimming stripped 5 bases from V and 1 base from J, with 11 bases between. This CDR3 is 14 amino acids long. CDR3 nucleotides: TGTGCCAGCAGCCTGGGGGGTGTCCAAGAGACCCAGTACTTC. It is translated as CASSLGGVQETQYF.

This clonotype was picked up a small number of times. This chain joins TRBV5-6 and TRBJ2-7; TRBD1 might be the D (5 bases). The V gene lost 2 bases and the J gene lost 0 bases, with 9 bases spanning the gap. Germline V lookup: CDR1 SGHDT, CDR2 YYEEEE. This CDR3 is 14 amino acids long. This CDR3 is CASSFQGSSYEQYF. The CDR3 coding sequence is TGTGCCAGCAGCTTTCAGGGATCCTCCTACGAGCAGTACTTC.

V is TRBV4-3 and J is TRBJ2-5; D may be TRBD2 (5 bases). The CDR3 totals 15 residues. CDR1 LGHNA and CDR2 YSLEER come from the germline V gene. Between the trimmed V and J ends, which lost 0 bases and 1 base, there was a span of 9 bases. The CDR3 region is CASSQEDWGQETQYF. The CDR3 DNA sequence: TGCGCCAGCAGCCAAGAGGACTGGGGCCAAGAGACCCAGTACTTC.

This clonotype was recorded a few times. V and J are TRBV7-9 and TRBJ1-4; perhaps TRBD1 as D (6 bases). The CDR3 consists of 14 residues. CDR1 is SEHNR, CDR2 FQNEAQ, per germline (reference sequence). Trimming left V 5 bases short and J 6 bases short, with 13 bases between. The DNA for the CDR3 is TGTGCCAGCAGCCCCGACAGGACCTATGAAAAACTGTTTTTT. Translating it yields CASSPDRTYEKLFF.

The V and J genes are TRBV20-1 and TRBJ2-5, with D maybe TRBD1 (5 bases). The J call could be wrong; TRBJ2-7 is a better fit for the DNA end. CDR3 size: 13 residues. Germline V lookup: CDR1 DFQATT, CDR2 SNEGSKA (reference sequence). This chain's CDR3 is CSARVTGSYEQYF. The CDR3 bases are TGCAGTGCTAGAGTCACAGGTTCCTACGAGCAGTACTTC.

The table lists this clonotype with a few counts. The rearrangement joins TRBV12-3 or TRBV12-4 to TRBJ2-5, with TRBD2 matching 11 bases. This CDR3 spans 17 amino acids. V shed 5 bases and J 2 bases; nucleotides not matched to a gene: 10. The CDR3 reads CASSRWSLAGGQETQYF. CDR3 coding DNA: TGTGCCAGCAGTCGATGGTCGCTAGCGGGGGGACAAGAGACCCAGTACTTC.

This clonotype was found a few times. V and J are TRBV7-2 and TRBJ2-1, with D possibly called TRBD1 or TRBD2 (5 bases each). Trimming removed 3 bases at V and 0 bases at J, with 18 bases between. This CDR3 has 18 amino acids. Germline V gives CDR1 SGHTA, CDR2 FQGNSA. The CDR3 spells CASSFFAGTTSSYNEQFF. The CDR3 DNA sequence: TGTGCCAGCAGCTTCTTTGCCGGGACCACAAGCTCCTACAATGAGCAGTTCTTC.

This chain uses TRBV25-1 with TRBJ2-2; possibly TRBD1 for D (6 bases). Trimming removed 11 bases from V and 0 bases from J, with 19 bases in between. Per germline, CDR1 MGHDK and CDR2 SYGVNS. This CDR3 is 16 amino acids long. CDR3 sequence (DNA): TGTGCCTCCACTCCCCCGGGACAACCGAACACCGGGGAGCTGTTTTTT. Translating it yields CASTPPGQPNTGELFF.

This clonotype was detected a few times. The rearrangement links TRBV2 to TRBJ2-5; TRBD2 aligns across 10 bases. The DNA end is more similar to TRBJ2-7, so the J call may be wrong. CDR3 size: 17 residues. CDR1 and CDR2 from the germline V gene are SNHLY and FYNNEI. The CDR3 DNA reads as TGTGCCAGCAGTGGAGGTCAGTTAGCGGGAGGCGGGGACGAGCAGTACTTC. It specifies CASSGGQLAGGGDEQYF.

Concerning this clonotype itself: Relative to the germline gene, one junction end is altered; a read error may explain this. The chain carries TRBV11-2 and TRBJ1-1; D is perhaps TRBD1 (5 bases). The CDR3 is 15 residues long. Germline V gene lookup returns CDR1 SGHAT and CDR2 FQNNGV. In nucleotides, the CDR3 is TGTGCTAGCAGCTTAGATCAGGGTATGAGGGGTGAAGCTTTCTTT. Its translation is CASSLDQGMRGEAFF.

This clonotype was seen only a few times. The CDR3 spells CASSPIFSVGNYGYTF. The CDR3, as DNA: TGTGCCAGCAGCCCCATCTTCTCGGTAGGCAACTATGGCTACACCTTC. This chain connects TRBV7-9 to TRBJ1-2, with no clear D. Trimming removed 5 bases from V and 2 bases from J, with 18 bases in between. Germline values: CDR1 SEHNR, CDR2 FQNEAQ (reference sequence). This CDR3 has 16 residues. The full variable domain, rest sourced from reference TRBV7-9 and TRBJ1-2, is DTGVSQNPRHKITKRGQNVTFRCDPISEHNRLYWYRQTLGQGPEFLTYFQNEAQLEKSRLLSDRFSAERPKGSFSTLEIQRTEQGDSAMYLCASSPIFSVGNYGYTFGSGTRLTVV.

Points on this clonotype: This may come from a read error, since a much larger clone is one base off. The rearrangement uses TRBV20-1 and TRBJ1-4; 9 bases agree with TRBD1. Germline CDR1 DFQATT, CDR2 SNEGSKA (reference sequence). The CDR3 loop spans 15 amino acids. V was pared by 5 bases and J by 5 bases, with 9 bases of the junction left unmatched. DNA for the CDR3: TGCAGTGCTCCCCATATAGGACAGGGGAATGAAAAACTGTTTTTT. The encoded protein is CSAPHIGQGNEKLFF.

This clonotype was seen ten or more times. This chain joins TRBV18 and TRBJ1-4; D possibly corresponds to TRBD1 (5 bases). V gave up 0 bases and J gave up 5 bases, with 16 bases separating them. Germline lookup yields CDR1 KGHSH and CDR2 LQKENI. CDR3 length equals 17 residues. CDR3 in amino acids: CASSPPMGQGENEKLFF. As DNA, the CDR3 is TGTGCCAGCTCACCACCTATGGGGCAGGGCGAAAATGAAAAACTGTTTTTT.

The chain is built from TRBV4-1 and TRBJ2-7, with 12 bases fitting TRBD2. Germline values: CDR1 MGHRA, CDR2 YSYEKL. The J segment lost 2 bases and the V segment lost 4 bases, leaving 3 bases of the junction unmatched. CDR3 length: 15 amino acids. The CDR3 sequence is CASSLRTSGTYEQYF. The DNA of the CDR3 is TGCGCCAGCAGCCTCCGGACTAGCGGGACCTACGAGCAGTACTTC.

This clonotype turned up a few times. The chain joins TRBV6-5 to TRBJ2-3; 9 nucleotides align to TRBD1. Trimming took 6 bases from V and 2 from J; bases not matched to a gene: 3. This CDR3 spans 14 amino acids. Germline CDR1 is MNHEY and CDR2 is SVGAGI. In nucleotides, the CDR3 is TGTGCCAGCAGCTACAGGGGGCCCACAGATACGCAGTATTTT. It specifies CASSYRGPTDTQYF.

J is TRBJ2-3 and V is TRBV7-3; 7 bases fit TRBD1. Germline V gene data show CDR1 as SGHTA and CDR2 as FQGTGA. V lost 4 bases to trimming and J lost 5 bases; unmatched junction nucleotides: 6. The CDR3 spans 14 residues. The CDR3 nucleotides read TGTGCCAGCAGCTCACGACAGGGTAGAGATACGCAGTATTTT. As protein: CASSSRQGRDTQYF.

The rearrangement uses TRBV7-9 and TRBJ2-7; possible D gene TRBD1, 5 bases. Germline CDR1 is SEHNR and CDR2 is FQNEAQ (reference sequence). This CDR3 contains 13 residues. The V end was cut by 5 bases, the J end by 2 bases, with 10 bases between. Here the CDR3 reads CASSPAGPYEQYF. The CDR3 region has the DNA TGTGCCAGCAGCCCAGCAGGGCCCTACGAGCAGTACTTC.

This clonotype was seen repeatedly, ten times or more. The CDR3 protein is CASSLEGSSYNSPLHF. In DNA form, the CDR3 reads TGTGCCAGCAGCTTAGAAGGGAGCTCCTATAATTCACCCCTCCACTTT. The J gene is TRBJ1-6, the V gene TRBV7-9; D uncertain. V dropped 1 base and J dropped 0 bases, with 7 bases sitting between them. This CDR3 contains 16 residues. Germline V CDR1 and CDR2: SEHNR, FQNEAQ (reference sequence). Based on the CDR3 plus reference TRBV7-9 and TRBJ1-6, the full variable domain is DTGVSQNPRHKITKRGQNVTFRCDPISEHNRLYWYRQTLGQGPEFLTYFQNEAQLEKSRLLSDRFSAERPKGSFSTLEIQRTEQGDSAMYLCASSLEGSSYNSPLHFGNGTRLTVT.

This clonotype was recorded a few times. This chain joins TRBV4-3 and TRBJ2-3, with 7 bases matching TRBD1. Germline loops: CDR1 LGHNA, CDR2 YSLEER. CDR3 length equals 18 residues. Trimming at V came to 2 bases and at J to 8 bases, leaving 19 bases not matched to a gene. DNA of the CDR3: TGCGCCAGCAGCCAATCTAGGACAGGAGCCGCCTACTTTGGTACGCAGTATTTT. It yields the protein CASSQSRTGAAYFGTQYF.

This chain connects TRBV28 to TRBJ2-7, with TRBD1 identical over 8 bases. With V trimmed by 5 bases and J by 7 bases, 13 bases remained unmatched. The CDR3 runs 15 residues. Looked up from germline, CDR1 is MDHEN and CDR2 is SYDVKM. CDR3 sequence reads: CASSPGDRRHREQYF. The CDR3 region has the DNA TGTGCCAGCAGTCCAGGGGACAGGAGACATCGGGAGCAGTACTTC.

With regard to this clonotype: The limits of the CDR3 on the DNA are not certain, so only TCRdb's listed CDR3 is given. The chain carries TRBV29-1 and TRBJ2-7; the table calls TRBD1, which could not be checked here. Germline CDR1 SQVTM, CDR2 ANQGSEA. The CDR3 length equals 13 residues, ends included. The CDR3 sequence is CSVAAGASYEQCF.

The rearrangement joins TRBV6-4 to TRBJ1-4, with D uncertain. This CDR3 is built from 14 residues. CDR1 and CDR2 (germline): MRHNA, SNTAGT. The V gene lost 4 bases and the J gene lost 8 bases, with 14 bases spanning the gap. The CDR3 loop reads CASSANVEGEKLFF. The DNA of the CDR3 is TGTGCCAGCAGTGCAAATGTTGAAGGGGAAAAACTGTTTTTT.